One sample yielded the 2 T cell receptor beta chains listed below, sequenced in a study of cytomegalovirus exposure and HLA in healthy donors. PCR employed 60 Vbeta and 13 Jbeta primers. Sequencing was performed with immunoSEQ multiplex PCR; in TCRdb, only in-frame clones are kept and a portion is missing. Among approximately 140,000 clones listed, around 73% were seen once. Material: PBMCs. The source is a female donor in good health and CMV-seronegative.

V usage is TRBV6-5 and J usage is TRBJ2-7; TRBD1 might be the D (5 bases). Trimming cost V 5 bases and J 2 bases, with 10 bases left between them. The germline gives CDR1 MNHEY, CDR2 SVGAGI. The CDR3 loop spans 13 amino acids. The CDR3 sequence: CASSRTPAYEQYF. The CDR3 DNA follows: TGTGCCAGCAGTCGGACACCCGCCTACGAGCAGTACTTC.

V gene TRBV9 combines with J gene TRBJ1-3; possible D gene TRBD1, 5 bases. Trimming took 0 bases from V and 6 from J, leaving 10 bases between them. The germline CDR1 and CDR2 sequences are SGDLS and YYNGEE. This CDR3 has 14 amino acids. The CDR3 coding sequence is TGTGCCAGCAGCGTAGGGAGGGGCGAAAACACCATATATTTT. Its protein is CASSVGRGENTIYF.